These 28 T cell receptor beta chains originate from one sample sequenced in a study of Graves' ophthalmopathy and Graves' hyperthyroidism. The TCR beta CDR3 regions underwent amplification from RNA transcripts. Scientists carried out first-round RT-PCR using HTBI primers and then a second-round multiplex PCR. TCRdb redid the calling of the multiplex PCR reads with MiXCR, one entry per CDR3 protein. Here the sample spans roughly 50,000 distinct CDR3 sequences, less than 65% being singletons. Sequencing was done on a sample of peripheral blood. All receptors derive from an adult man with Graves' ophthalmopathy.

In this sample, this clonotype turned up many times. This sequence joins TRBV28 and TRBJ1-1; TRBD1 matches 7 bases. Germline CDR1 MDHEN, CDR2 SYDVKM. The CDR3 spans 16 residues. V was pared by 1 base and J by 0 bases, with 5 bases of the junction left unmatched. The CDR3 region is CASSLYRGSMNTEAFF. CDR3 nucleotides: TGTGCCAGCAGTTTATACAGGGGATCAATGAACACTGAAGCTTTCTTT.

The genes are TRBV20-1 and TRBJ2-3, with D tentatively TRBD2 (5 bases). Germline-derived CDR1 and CDR2 are DFQATT and SNEGSKA (reference sequence). The CDR3 has 13 residues. CDR3 loop: CSGSGSSTDTQYF. The CDR3 DNA is TGCAGCGGAAGCGGCTCCAGCACAGATACGCAGTATTTT.

This clonotype was seen at least ten times. The chain links TRBV19 to TRBJ1-4; 10 bases are a match to TRBD1. In germline, CDR1 is LNHDA, CDR2 SQIVND (reference sequence). V was pared by 9 bases and J by 3 bases, with 13 bases of the junction left unmatched. This CDR3 spans 17 amino acids. The CDR3 here is CASRGTGAFSANEKLFF. CDR3 DNA: TGTGCCAGCCGGGGGACAGGGGCTTTTTCGGCTAATGAAAAACTGTTTTTT.

This sequence joins TRBV24-1 and TRBJ2-2, with TRBD1 matching 10 bases. CDR3 length: 16 amino acids. The junction had 8 bases not matched to a gene; V was cut back by 4 bases and J by 7 bases. The germline V gene has CDR1 KGHDR and CDR2 SFDVKD. This CDR3 is CATSDLGQGGGGELFF. The CDR3 bases are TGTGCCACCAGTGACCTCGGACAGGGGGGTGGCGGGGAGCTGTTTTTT.

This clonotype has a count of ten or more. The rearrangement joins TRBV11-1 to TRBJ2-7; 11 bases match TRBD1. The CDR3 loop spans 16 amino acids. V lost 2 bases and J lost 3; bases outside the gene matches: 6. Germline V CDR1 and CDR2: SGHAT, FQDESV (reference sequence). The CDR3 region has the DNA TGTGCCAGCAGCTTATTGCCGGGACAGGGGGACTACGAGCAGTACTTC. Translated, it gives CASSLLPGQGDYEQYF.

This clonotype came up many times. V gene TRBV9 combines with J gene TRBJ1-4, with D tentatively TRBD1 (6 bases). The CDR3 has 16 residues. CDR1 SGDLS and CDR2 YYNGEE come from the germline V gene. Trimming stripped 0 bases from V and 8 bases from J, with 17 bases between. The DNA of the CDR3 is TGTGCCAGCAGCGTAGGAGGGGGGGAATTTGGGGAAAAACTGTTTTTT. Its translation: CASSVGGGEFGEKLFF.

This clonotype was found many times. The J gene is TRBJ2-3, the V gene TRBV5-1; 9 positions match TRBD1. V dropped 6 bases and J dropped 8; count of bases not matched to a gene: 4. CDR1 SGHRS and CDR2 YFSETQ come from the germline V gene. The CDR3 loop spans 12 amino acids. CDR3 in amino acids: CASMGQGFTQYF. CDR3 DNA sequence: TGCGCCAGCATGGGACAGGGTTTTACGCAGTATTTT.

This clonotype showed up many times. The chain has TRBV10-3 and TRBJ1-1; D is undetermined. Per germline, CDR1 ENHRY and CDR2 SYGVKD. V lost 0 bases to trimming and J lost 0 bases, with 5 bases between them. The CDR3 has 14 residues. The CDR3 DNA sequence: TGTGCCATCAGTGAGTCTGGGCTGAACACTGAAGCTTTCTTT. Its protein is CAISESGLNTEAFF.

This chain uses TRBV25-1 with TRBJ2-1; D is undetermined. The CDR3 runs 11 residues. V dropped 5 bases and J dropped 7 bases, with 6 bases sitting between them. The germline CDR1 and CDR2 sequences are MGHDK and SYGVNS. Here the CDR3 reads CASSNGNEQFF. The DNA of the CDR3 is TGTGCCAGCAGTAACGGGAATGAGCAGTTCTTC.

This chain connects TRBV19 to TRBJ2-2; perhaps TRBD1 as D (5 bases). V was shortened by 2 bases and J by 3 bases, with 16 bases between the two germline ends. This CDR3 has 17 residues. Germline V gives CDR1 LNHDA, CDR2 SQIVND (reference sequence). This CDR3 is CASSIRRGPSYTGELFF. The CDR3 nucleotides are TGTGCCAGTAGTATAAGAAGGGGCCCCTCCTACACCGGGGAGCTGTTTTTT.

Notes on this clonotype: The junction departs from germline at one end; a sequencing error may be responsible. V gene TRBV5-1 combines with J gene TRBJ2-3, with unresolved D. Germline V gene lookup returns CDR1 SGHRS and CDR2 YFSETQ. The CDR3 length is 16 residues. The CDR3 spells CARYGVWVLGTDTQYF. CDR3 nucleotide sequence: TGCGCCAGGTATGGAGTGTGGGTGCTGGGCACGGATACGCAGTATTTT.

This clonotype is categorized as medium-sized. This rearrangement joins TRBV28 to TRBJ2-1, with 7 positions matching TRBD1. This CDR3 has 13 residues. Unmatched junction bases numbered 13, after V lost 5 bases and J lost 15 bases. The germline gives CDR1 MDHEN, CDR2 SYDVKM. CDR3 residues: CASSPATGANLFF. CDR3 DNA sequence: TGTGCCAGCAGTCCCGCCACAGGGGCCAATCTGTTCTTC.

This sequence joins TRBV24-1 and TRBJ2-3, with D possibly being TRBD1 (6 bases). Trimming cost V 7 bases and J 2 bases, with 15 bases left between them. The CDR3 totals 15 residues. Looked up from germline, CDR1 is KGHDR and CDR2 is SFDVKD. DNA for the CDR3: TGTGCCACCAGCACCCAGGACAGTTCCACAGATACGCAGTATTTT. It yields the protein CATSTQDSSTDTQYF.

This clonotype was seen at least ten times. This chain connects TRBV4-1 to TRBJ1-1; TRBD1 aligns across 8 bases. Germline CDR1 MGHRA, CDR2 YSYEKL. The V and J ends lost 2 bases and 4 bases, in that order; junction bases with no gene match: 6. The length of the CDR3 is 15 residues. This CDR3 is CASSQRQGIVTEAFF. The CDR3 DNA follows: TGCGCCAGCAGCCAAAGACAGGGGATCGTCACTGAAGCTTTCTTT.

The CDR3 spells CASSMGGGGYEQYF. As DNA, the CDR3 is TGTGCCAGTAGTATGGGAGGGGGCGGCTACGAGCAGTACTTC. The chain couples TRBV19 to TRBJ2-7, with D perhaps TRBD1 or TRBD2 (7 bases each). The CDR3 has 14 residues. Between the trimmed V and J ends, which lost 3 bases and 3 bases, there was a span of 12 bases. From germline, CDR1 is LNHDA and CDR2 SQIVND (reference sequence).

This clonotype was picked up many times. V is TRBV7-8 and J is TRBJ1-6, with D uncertain. Germline loops: CDR1 SGHVS, CDR2 FQNEAQ. Trimming took 3 bases from V and 10 from J, leaving 16 bases between them. The CDR3 length is 15 residues. The CDR3 DNA reads TGTGCCAGCAGCTTCCGGAGAGAGCCGGGGTCACCCCTCCACTTT. It translates to CASSFRREPGSPLHF.

This clonotype was recorded many times. The V and J genes are TRBV7-9 and TRBJ1-3; a possible D gene is TRBD1 (5 bases). This CDR3 region has 15 residues. The V gene's germline CDR1 is SEHNR and CDR2 FQNEAQ (reference sequence). V lost 3 bases, J lost 3 bases, and 12 bases lay in between. The DNA of the CDR3 is TGTGCCAGCAGCTTTGGCGGGACGGATGGAAACACCATATATTTT. Its protein product is CASSFGGTDGNTIYF.

In its sample, this clonotype was seen many times. This rearrangement joins TRBV19 to TRBJ1-1, with no clear D. Between the trimmed V and J ends, which lost 7 bases and 2 bases, there was a span of 11 bases. This CDR3 has 13 amino acids. The germline gives CDR1 LNHDA, CDR2 SQIVND (reference sequence). The CDR3 sequence is CASTSGFNTEAFF. The DNA for the CDR3 is TGTGCCAGTACATCTGGGTTCAACACTGAAGCTTTCTTT.

Only one count was recorded for this clonotype. The rearrangement links TRBV5-1 to TRBJ1-5; 9 bases are a match to TRBD1. CDR3 length equals 15 residues. The germline V gene encodes CDR1 SGHRS and CDR2 YFSETQ. V was clipped by 4 bases and J by 6 bases; unmatched bases: 8. The CDR3: CASSPIQGAGQPQHF. The CDR3 nucleotides read TGCGCCAGCAGCCCCATACAGGGGGCCGGTCAGCCCCAGCATTTT.

A few counts support this clonotype. The chain has TRBV7-9 and TRBJ1-6; 7 nucleotides match TRBD1. The germline CDR1 and CDR2 sequences are SEHNR and FQNEAQ (reference sequence). The CDR3 is 15 residues long. V dropped 3 bases and J dropped 7; count of bases not matched to a gene: 6. The CDR3 region has the DNA TGTGCCAGCAGCTTGACAGGGCAAACCAATTCACCCCTCCACTTT. Residues: CASSLTGQTNSPLHF.

In the case of this clonotype: The conserved phenylalanine or tryptophan normally closing the CDR3 is absent here, so this likely arose from a read error. It is unclear where the CDR3 begins or ends on the DNA, so no DNA is shown, and the CDR3 is as TCRdb lists it. The J gene is TRBJ1-1, the V gene TRBV5-8; TRBD1 is taken as the D call from the table, unchecked against the DNA. The CDR3 has 11 amino acids, counting both end residues. Germline CDR1 reads SGHTS; CDR2 reads YDEGEE. CDR3 loop: CASSSTDRSIS.

This clonotype came up many times. The V gene is TRBV2, the J gene TRBJ2-5; 8 positions match TRBD1. The germline V gene encodes CDR1 SNHLY and CDR2 FYNNEI. The CDR3 sequence is 11 residues long. The junction had 4 bases not matched to a gene; V was cut back by 7 bases and J by 9 bases. The CDR3 spells CASTKQGAQYF. CDR3 coding DNA: TGTGCCAGCACCAAACAGGGGGCCCAGTACTTC.

The chain uses TRBV20-1 and TRBJ2-7; 9 bases match TRBD1. V lost 2 bases and J lost 6; bases outside the gene matches: 2. This CDR3 region has 12 residues. Germline CDR1 reads DFQATT; CDR2 reads SNEGSKA (reference sequence). CDR3 DNA sequence: TGCAGTGCTAGAAGGACAGGGGTCGAGCAGTACTTC. It specifies CSARRTGVEQYF.

By sample share, this clonotype is medium-sized. The chain uses TRBV24-1 and TRBJ1-1; perhaps TRBD1 as D (6 bases). V lost 5 bases and J lost 8, with 14 bases in between. The CDR3 contains 13 residues. The germline CDR1 and CDR2 sequences are KGHDR and SFDVKD. CDR3 coding DNA: TGTGCCACCAGTGGTTCGGGAACAGGGGAAGCTTTCTTT. This codes for CATSGSGTGEAFF.

About this clonotype: A junction boundary mismatches the germline segment, possibly from a read error. V is TRBV20-1 and J is TRBJ2-6; 9 bases agree with TRBD2. The CDR3 runs to 11 residues. Germline V gene sequence: CDR1 DFQATT, CDR2 SNEGSKA (reference sequence). CDR3 DNA sequence: TGCAGTGCTAGAGATTTCAGGACTAGCGCTTTC. Its translation: CSARDFRTSAF.

This clonotype was counted a single time. The CDR3 does not close with the conserved phenylalanine or tryptophan, likely indicating a read error. It is unclear where the CDR3 begins or ends on the DNA, so no DNA is shown, and the CDR3 is as TCRdb lists it. V usage is TRBV11-1 and J usage is TRBJ1-2; the table assigns TRBD1, which was not confirmed against the DNA. The CDR3 length is 18 residues, termini included. CDR1 is SGHAT, CDR2 FQDESV, per germline (reference sequence). CDR3 sequence: CASSLSRASTQGSSGNTI.

As DNA, the CDR3 is TGTGCCAGCAGCGATCTAGCGGGAGGACACACCGGGGAGCTGTTTTTT. Protein: CASSDLAGGHTGELFF. The chain links TRBV4-2 to TRBJ2-2, with 11 nucleotides matching TRBD2. Germline CDR1 reads LGHNA; CDR2 reads YNFKEQ. Trimming took 5 bases from V and 3 from J; bases not matched to a gene: 5. The length of the CDR3 is 16 residues.

There are many counts of this clonotype. The chain joins TRBV20-1 to TRBJ2-4; 12 bases align to TRBD1. Looked up from germline, CDR1 is DFQATT and CDR2 is SNEGSKA (reference sequence). There are 17 residues in the CDR3. The junction had 14 bases not matched to a gene; V was cut back by 8 bases and J by 3 bases. The CDR3 sequence is CSTSMGQGARVKNIQYF. CDR3 coding DNA: TGCAGTACTTCAATGGGACAGGGGGCCAGGGTCAAAAACATTCAGTACTTC.